Listed below are T cell receptor beta chains from one sample, sequenced in a study of neurological immune-mediated disorders. From the 5' RACE reads, TCRdb called clonotypes with MiXCR, one entry per CDR3 protein. The table lists 55,000 to 75,000 distinct CDR3 sequences, less than 2.5% of them singletons, with 2.5% to 3.5% in the top ten. The sequencing input was PBMCs. Receptors were obtained from a man aged 50-60 years with multiple sclerosis. The CDR3 runs from the conserved cysteine through the conserved F or W. The order of the fields is V gene, J gene, D gene, clone size, CDR3 protein, CDR3 DNA. A D gene is named only where the DNA matches it firmly. A row's size may be missing; if present it is once, few, many or a size class.

TRBV7-6,TRBJ1-6,-,many,CASSSGSYNSPLHF,TGTGCCAGCAGCTCTGGATCCTATAATTCACCCCTCCACTTT
TRBV20-1,TRBJ2-3,TRBD2,many,CSASGGNTDTQYF,TGCAGTGCTAGCGGGGGGAACACAGATACGCAGTATTTT
TRBV20-1,TRBJ1-6,-,many,CSASFGHPNSPLHF,TGCAGTGCTAGTTTCGGACACCCGAATTCACCCCTCCACTTT
TRBV27,TRBJ2-3,-,many,CASSLSRWTSDTQYF,TGTGCCAGCAGTTTAAGTCGATGGACGAGCGATACGCAGTATTTT
TRBV19,TRBJ1-6,TRBD1,-,CASSATGGKSTLNF,TGTGCCAGTAGCGCGACAGGGGGGAAATCAACCCTCAACTTT
TRBV7-8,TRBJ2-7,TRBD1,many,CASSLATGNYEQYF,TGTGCCAGCAGCTTAGCGACAGGGAACTACGAGCAGTACTTC
TRBV12-3/TRBV12-4,TRBJ2-7,TRBD2,many,CASSLASGAWEQYF,TGTGCCAGCAGTTTAGCTAGCGGGGCGTGGGAGCAGTACTTC
TRBV4-2,TRBJ1-6,-,many,CASSQALGNSPLHF,TGTGCCAGCAGCCAAGCCCTGGGGAATTCACCCCTCCACTTT
TRBV9,TRBJ1-1,TRBD1,many,CASSLPGGSTEAFF,TGTGCCAGCAGTCTACCAGGGGGCAGTACTGAAGCTTTCTTT
TRBV5-1,TRBJ1-2,TRBD1,many,CASSETGGTYGYTF,TGCGCCAGCAGCGAGACAGGGGGGACTTATGGCTACACCTTC
TRBV4-3,TRBJ2-3,TRBD1,many,CASSQTGADTQYF,TGCGCCAGCAGCCAAACAGGGGCAGATACGCAGTATTTT
TRBV25-1,TRBJ2-1,-,many,CASIGQGWNEQFF,TGTGCCAGCATCGGGCAGGGGTGGAATGAGCAGTTCTTC
TRBV7-8,TRBJ2-5,TRBD1,many,CASSPADRGIKTQYF,TGTGCCAGCAGCCCCGCCGACAGGGGAATCAAGACCCAGTACTTC
TRBV7-8,TRBJ2-7,-,many,CASIPTLGTATYEQYF,TGTGCCAGCATCCCTACGCTCGGGACGGCTACCTACGAGCAGTACTTC
TRBV5-1,TRBJ2-1,-,many,CASSLVVGEQFF,TGCGCCAGCAGCTTGGTAGTGGGTGAGCAGTTCTTC
TRBV6-6,TRBJ2-7,TRBD1,many,CASNQLGTGSIEQYF,TGTGCCAGCAACCAGCTCGGGACAGGGTCAATCGAGCAGTACTTC
TRBV5-1,TRBJ2-7,TRBD1,many,CASSVPTGADEQYF,TGCGCCAGCAGCGTCCCGACAGGGGCGGATGAGCAGTACTTC
TRBV7-2,TRBJ1-2,-,many,CASSLGVHYGYTF,TGTGCCAGCAGCTTAGGGGTGCACTATGGCTACACCTTC
TRBV4-3,TRBJ1-1,-,many,CASTSGNTEAFF,TGCGCCAGCACCTCTGGGAACACTGAAGCTTTCTTT
TRBV28,TRBJ1-2,TRBD1,many,CASTQGGAKVGGYTF,TGTGCCAGCACTCAGGGGGGGGCCAAAGTTGGTGGCTACACCTTC